One sample yielded the 26 T cell receptor beta chains listed below, sequenced in a study of Graves' ophthalmopathy and Graves' hyperthyroidism. The authors amplified TCR beta CDR3 regions from RNA transcripts. HTBI-primed RT-PCR formed the first round, and a multiplex PCR formed the second. In TCRdb, the multiplex PCR reads were re-called with MiXCR into one record per CDR3 protein. The table records 400,000 or so distinct CDR3 sequences, about a sixth of them present only once. What was sequenced was peripheral blood. These receptors all stem from an adult woman with stable Graves' hyperthyroidism.

The genes are TRBV7-8 and TRBJ2-7; D remains ambiguous. Germline lookup yields CDR1 SGHVS and CDR2 FQNEAQ. The CDR3 is made up of 15 amino acids. V was cut by 5 bases and J by 5 bases, with 19 bases left in between. The CDR3 nucleotides read TGTGCCAGCAGCCCAAAGACTTCCGGGTTCCACGAGCAGTACTTC. Its translation is CASSPKTSGFHEQYF. The full variable domain, rest sourced from reference TRBV7-8 and TRBJ2-7, is GAGVSQSPRYKVAKRGQDVALRCDPISGHVSLFWYQQALGQGPEFLTYFQNEAQLDKSGLPSDRFFAERPEGSVSTLKIQRTQQEDSAVYLCASSPKTSGFHEQYFGPGTRLTVT.

In this sample, this clonotype turned up many times. With a much larger clone just one base away, this may be a read error. The chain combines TRBV5-1 with TRBJ2-7; D unresolved. Germline CDR1 and CDR2: SGHRS and YFSETQ. This CDR3 spans 12 amino acids. Trimming pared 0 bases from V and 3 bases from J, leaving 4 bases between. DNA for the CDR3: TGCGCCAGCAGCTTGGACATCTACGAGCAGTACTTC. Residues: CASSLDIYEQYF.

This clonotype was seen many times. The chain is built from TRBV6-2 or TRBV6-3 and TRBJ2-2; 9 bases fit TRBD2. CDR3 size: 16 residues. CDR1 MNHEY and CDR2 SVGEGT come from the germline V gene. The V gene end was trimmed by 4 bases and the J gene end by 6 bases; junction bases not matched to a gene: 9. In DNA form, the CDR3 reads TGTGCCAGCAGTTCCCCGCTAGCGGGAATTGCCGGGGAGCTGTTTTTT. The encoded protein is CASSSPLAGIAGELFF.

The gene calls are TRBV5-1 and TRBJ1-1; D unclear. The germline gives CDR1 SGHRS, CDR2 YFSETQ. This CDR3 comprises 15 residues. V was cut by 6 bases and J by 1 base, with 16 bases left in between. In nucleotides, the CDR3 is TGCGCCAGCACGGACCCTCAAACACCGAACACTGAAGCTTTCTTT. It is translated as CASTDPQTPNTEAFF.

This clonotype has ten or more counts. This sequence may be a read error, since a much larger clone differs from it by one base. CDR3 region: CASSLPDRTQGTKNIKYF. The CDR3 DNA reads TGTGCCAGCAGTCTACCCGACCGGACACAGGGAACCAAAAACATTAAGTACTTC. The chain combines TRBV6-2 or TRBV6-3 with TRBJ2-4; D is perhaps TRBD1 (6 bases). The CDR3 has 18 residues. CDR1 MNHEY and CDR2 SVGEGT come from the germline V gene.

The chain uses TRBV12-3 or TRBV12-4 and TRBJ1-3, with D unclear. With 5 bases removed from V and 0 bases from J, the gap between germline ends came to 11 bases. The CDR3 runs to 15 residues. CDR3 nucleotides: TGTGCCAGCAGTGAATACGGCCACTCTGGAAACACCATATATTTT. Translation gives CASSEYGHSGNTIYF.

This clonotype was counted a single time. The rearrangement links TRBV28 to TRBJ1-2, with 8 bases matching TRBD1. CDR1 is MDHEN and CDR2 is SYDVKM in the germline V gene. J gave up 0 bases and V 4 bases, and 7 bases lay outside the gene matches. CDR3 size: 16 residues. The CDR3 DNA reads as TGTGCCAGCAGTTCCGGGACAGGCCCCTCTAACTATGGCTACACCTTC. This encodes CASSSGTGPSNYGYTF.

This clonotype appeared a few times. The gene calls are TRBV7-3 and TRBJ2-2; D uncertain. With 1 base removed from V and 0 bases from J, the gap between germline ends came to 6 bases. Germline CDR1 reads SGHTA; CDR2 reads FQGTGA. CDR3 length: 15 residues. This CDR3 is CASSLNGPNTGELFF. DNA for the CDR3: TGTGCCAGCAGCTTAAACGGGCCGAACACCGGGGAGCTGTTTTTT.

This clonotype was seen only a few times. The V call is TRBV27, the J call TRBJ2-2, with 7 positions matching TRBD1. Trimming removed 5 bases from V and 5 bases from J; junction bases left unmatched: 8. CDR3 length: 15 residues. Germline-derived CDR1 and CDR2 are MNHEY and SMNVEV (reference sequence). This chain's CDR3 is CASSRDRAGTGELFF. The CDR3 DNA follows: TGTGCCAGCAGTAGAGACAGGGCAGGGACCGGGGAGCTGTTTTTT.

The chain joins TRBV12-3 or TRBV12-4 to TRBJ1-5; D is possibly TRBD1 (5 bases). The CDR3 has 15 amino acids. Between the trimmed V and J ends, which lost 4 bases and 2 bases, there was a span of 12 bases. The CDR3 coding sequence is TGTGCCAGCAGTTACGGGGGAACGGGCAATCAGCCCCAGCATTTT. This sequence encodes CASSYGGTGNQPQHF.

This clonotype was seen repeatedly, ten times or more. The chain has TRBV6-5 and TRBJ2-5; the D gene is possibly TRBD1 (5 bases). This CDR3 is built from 13 residues. The germline V and J ends were trimmed by 8 bases and 2 bases, with 12 bases remaining between them. Germline loops: CDR1 MNHEY, CDR2 SVGAGI. CDR3: CASRETDQETQYF. The CDR3 nucleotides read TGTGCCAGCCGAGAGACAGATCAAGAGACCCAGTACTTC.

This clonotype has a count of ten or more. The gene calls are TRBV6-1 and TRBJ2-5; D is ambiguous. The CDR3 has 11 residues. Germline-derived CDR1 and CDR2 are MNHNS and SASEGT. Trimming took 4 bases from V and 5 from J, leaving 5 bases between them. The CDR3 here is CASSVLETQYF. DNA of the CDR3: TGTGCCAGCAGTGTCCTTGAGACCCAGTACTTC.

This clonotype was counted at least ten times. This chain joins TRBV4-3 and TRBJ1-2; TRBD1 might be the D (6 bases). Trimming left V 3 bases short and J 4 bases short, with 12 bases between. Germline V gene data show CDR1 as LGHNA and CDR2 as YSLEER. This CDR3 has 14 residues. This CDR3 reads CASSHSRGGYGYTF. As DNA, the CDR3 is TGCGCCAGCAGCCACAGCAGGGGAGGCTATGGCTACACCTTC.

Ten or more counts support this clonotype. The chain recombines TRBV13 with TRBJ2-7; TRBD1 matches 9 bases. CDR3 length: 16 amino acids. Germline CDR1 reads PRHDT; CDR2 reads FYEKMQ (reference sequence). V was clipped by 5 bases and J by 2 bases; unmatched bases: 10. The CDR3 loop reads CASSSETGQGAYEQYF. DNA for the CDR3: TGTGCCAGCAGCAGTGAGACGGGACAGGGCGCCTACGAGCAGTACTTC.

This clonotype was found a few times. The CDR3 protein is CASSLAGAGGVDTQYF. In nucleotides, the CDR3 is TGTGCCAGCAGCTTAGCAGGGGCGGGAGGGGTAGATACGCAGTATTTT. V usage is TRBV7-2 and J usage is TRBJ2-3; 9 bases are shared with TRBD2. This CDR3 is 16 amino acids long. Germline CDR1 and CDR2: SGHTA and FQGNSA. V lost 0 bases, J lost 5 bases, and 6 bases stayed unmatched.

This clonotype was seen repeatedly, ten times or more. The chain has TRBV12-3 or TRBV12-4 and TRBJ2-5, with D unresolved. The CDR3 consists of 14 residues. Deletions cut 5 bases from V and 1 base from J, with 11 bases between. The CDR3 region has the DNA TGTGCCAGCAGTCCGCCGGGCCTCCAAGAGACCCAGTACTTC. Translation gives CASSPPGLQETQYF.

This clonotype has a count of ten or more. V and J are TRBV6-1 and TRBJ1-1; 7 bases align to TRBD1. CDR3 length: 13 residues. Unmatched junction bases numbered 5, after V lost 5 bases and J lost 5 bases. Germline CDR1 and CDR2: MNHNS and SASEGT. This chain's CDR3 is CASSQGVGTEAFF. CDR3 nucleotide sequence: TGTGCCAGCAGTCAGGGGGTTGGGACTGAAGCTTTCTTT.

The sample holds many counts of this clonotype. CDR3 amino acids: CASSYPPSGTRYEQYF. In nucleotides, the CDR3 is TGTGCCAGCAGTTATCCTCCTAGCGGAACCCGGTACGAGCAGTACTTC. The chain carries TRBV6-5 and TRBJ2-7, with 7 bases identical to TRBD2. Germline V gene data show CDR1 as MNHEY and CDR2 as SVGAGI. The V and J ends lost 3 bases and 4 bases, in that order; junction bases with no gene match: 12. The CDR3 extends over 16 amino acids.

This clonotype was seen many times. The CDR3 here is CASSLDDRDEQYF. The CDR3 DNA sequence: TGTGCCAGCAGCTTAGACGACAGGGACGAGCAGTACTTC. The chain recombines TRBV11-2 with TRBJ2-7, with 7 nucleotides matching TRBD1. This CDR3 has 13 residues. Germline CDR1 is SGHAT and CDR2 is FQNNGV. V lost 0 bases, J lost 5 bases, and 1 base stayed unmatched.

The chain links TRBV6-1 to TRBJ2-5; 8 nucleotides agree with TRBD1. CDR1 is MNHNS and CDR2 is SASEGT in the germline V gene. The CDR3 has 15 residues. The ends lost 6 bases at V and 1 base at J; junction bases unmatched: 7. The CDR3 sequence: CASSSGTGGQETQYF. For the CDR3, the DNA is TGTGCCAGCAGCTCTGGGACAGGAGGCCAAGAGACCCAGTACTTC.

There are many counts of this clonotype. The rearrangement uses TRBV6-1 and TRBJ2-7, with 7 bases lining up with TRBD2. Germline loops: CDR1 MNHNS, CDR2 SASEGT. V lost 1 base to trimming and J lost 5 bases; unmatched junction nucleotides: 2. CDR3 length equals 13 residues. The CDR3 DNA follows: TGTGCCAGCAGTGAAGAGGGACTAAACGAGCAGTACTTC. Amino acids: CASSEEGLNEQYF.

In its sample, this clonotype was seen many times. The gene calls are TRBV6-2 or TRBV6-3 and TRBJ1-1; D might be TRBD1 (5 bases). The V gene lost 8 bases and the J gene lost 5 bases, with 12 bases spanning the gap. This CDR3 is built from 12 residues. The germline gives CDR1 MNHEY, CDR2 SVGEGT. The CDR3 sequence is CASRYGGTEAFF. In DNA, the CDR3 is TGTGCCAGCCGCTACGGGGGGACTGAAGCTTTCTTT.

There are many counts of this clonotype. The chain has TRBV7-2 and TRBJ2-7, with D uncertain. Germline V CDR1 and CDR2: SGHTA, FQGNSA. The V and J ends lost 5 bases and 4 bases respectively, with 18 bases between them. The CDR3 consists of 15 residues. This chain's CDR3 is CASSTDLVSLYEQYF. CDR3 bases: TGTGCCAGCAGCACCGACCTAGTCTCCCTTTACGAGCAGTACTTC.

The chain joins TRBV11-2 to TRBJ1-1; a weak D match, TRBD1 (5 bases). CDR3 length: 15 amino acids. The germline V gene encodes CDR1 SGHAT and CDR2 FQNNGV. Trimming removed 0 bases from V and 4 bases from J, with 12 bases in between. For the CDR3, the DNA is TGTGCCAGCAGCTTAGAAGGGTGGGGGGGCACTGAAGCTTTCTTT. It translates to CASSLEGWGGTEAFF.

In this sample, this clonotype turned up a few times. Sequence at one end of the junction differs from germline and may be a read error. V and J are TRBV27 and TRBJ2-1; TRBD2 matches 7 bases. The germline gives CDR1 MNHEY, CDR2 SMNVEV (reference sequence). This CDR3 is 17 amino acids long. This chain's CDR3 is CASSLAGAQIIYNEKFF. CDR3 DNA: TGTGCCAGCAGTTTAGCGGGAGCCCAAATTATTTACAATGAGAAGTTCTTC.

This clonotype was picked up a small number of times. This rearrangement joins TRBV24-1 to TRBJ2-1; 9 bases match TRBD1. V dropped 2 bases and J dropped 9; count of bases not matched to a gene: 10. Looked up from germline, CDR1 is KGHDR and CDR2 is SFDVKD. The CDR3 contains 16 residues. In nucleotides, the CDR3 is TGTGCCACCAGTGATTATCCGGGACAGGGTTCTGGTGAGCAGTTCTTC. Its protein is CATSDYPGQGSGEQFF.